The 12 T cell receptor beta chains given below trace back to one sample, sequenced in a study of shared clonotypes between healthy human individuals. Profiling relied on immunoSEQ multiplex PCR, and the TCRdb table lists in-frame clones only, not all of them. The table lists 950,000 to 1,300,000 clones, 70% to 80% of them singletons, with approximately 1.5% in the top ten. Sequencing was carried out using memory CD4+ T cells sorted from blood. Subset noted: CD45RA-negative fraction. All receptors come from a man between 18 and 35 years old in good health.

The J gene is TRBJ2-3, the V gene TRBV9, with 8 positions matching TRBD2. Germline V gene lookup returns CDR1 SGDLS and CDR2 YYNGEE. This CDR3 region has 16 residues. Trimming at V came to 4 bases and at J to 1 base, leaving 8 bases not matched to a gene. This CDR3 reads CASSTEALAGTDTQYF. In nucleotides, the CDR3 is TGTGCCAGCAGCACAGAGGCACTAGCGGGCACAGATACGCAGTATTTT.

The chain links TRBV28 to TRBJ2-7; TRBD2 is a possible D gene (5 bases). V was cut by 5 bases and J by 2 bases, with 25 bases left in between. Germline V gene lookup returns CDR1 MDHEN and CDR2 SYDVKM. This CDR3 spans 18 amino acids. The DNA of the CDR3 is TGTGCCAGCAGTCCCATGCCGGGCAAGGGAGTCTCCCCCTACGAGCAGTACTTC. This encodes CASSPMPGKGVSPYEQYF.

The J gene is TRBJ1-1, the V gene TRBV15; D is unclear. Germline CDR1 LNHNV, CDR2 YYDKDF (reference sequence). This CDR3 spans 15 amino acids. Trimming pared 5 bases from V and 3 bases from J, leaving 16 bases between. DNA of the CDR3: TGTGCCACCAGCCGAGGATTCCGGGATGACACTGAAGCTTTCTTT. This encodes CATSRGFRDDTEAFF.

The V and J genes are TRBV10-2 and TRBJ2-1; D gene ambiguous. The length of the CDR3 is 11 residues. Trimming stripped 7 bases from V and 8 bases from J, with 9 bases between. Germline V CDR1 and CDR2: WSHSY, SAAADI. The CDR3: CASIPAHEQFF. The CDR3 coding sequence is TGCGCCAGCATCCCGGCCCATGAGCAGTTCTTC.

This clone appeared a few times. The V and J genes are TRBV2 and TRBJ2-3; a weak D match, TRBD2 (7 bases). V lost 3 bases and J 2 bases, leaving 15 bases between the germline ends. The germline V gene has CDR1 SNHLY and CDR2 FYNNEI. This CDR3 has 16 residues. DNA for the CDR3: TGTGCCAGCAGTGATATGGCGGGGGCCCTCACAGATACGCAGTATTTT. It codes for CASSDMAGALTDTQYF.

V usage is TRBV7-9 and J usage is TRBJ1-4, with D tentatively TRBD1 (5 bases). Germline CDR1 and CDR2: SEHNR and FQNEAQ (reference sequence). The CDR3 has 15 residues. The germline V and J ends were trimmed by 4 bases and 1 base, with 10 bases remaining between them. The CDR3 nucleotides read TGTGCCAGCAGCTCCGACAGAAAAACTAATGAAAAACTGTTTTTT. It codes for CASSSDRKTNEKLFF.

This clone was picked up a small number of times. Compared with germline, one end of the junction differs, possibly owing to a read error. V and J are TRBV4-1 and TRBJ1-2, with a tentative D call TRBD1 (5 bases). CDR1 is MGHRA, CDR2 YSYEKL, per germline. This CDR3 is built from 16 residues. CDR3 sequence: CASSQPQKGTFQLLIF. CDR3 sequence (DNA): TGCGCCAGCAGCCAACCGCAGAAGGGGACCTTCCAACTGTTGATCTTC.

The sample holds a few counts of this clone. This chain connects TRBV7-9 to TRBJ2-3; either TRBD1 or TRBD2 may supply D (5 bases each). Trimming removed 7 bases at V and 3 bases at J, with 17 bases between. CDR3 length: 15 residues. Germline V gene data show CDR1 as SEHNR and CDR2 as FQNEAQ (reference sequence). In DNA, the CDR3 is TGTGCCAGCACCCCCGGCCAGGGACGGACAGATACGCAGTATTTT. As protein: CASTPGQGRTDTQYF.

As regards this clone: The junction departs from the called germline gene at one end, perhaps through a read error. The chain joins TRBV7-7 to TRBJ2-7; D is tentatively TRBD1 or TRBD2 (5 bases each). This CDR3 comprises 14 residues. CDR1 is SSHAT, CDR2 FNYEAQ, per germline (reference sequence). The CDR3 DNA reads TGTGCTAGCAGCCCGGGGCAATTCTCCTACGAGCAGTACTTC. It encodes CASSPGQFSYEQYF.

This rearrangement joins TRBV14 to TRBJ2-5; 8 positions agree with TRBD1. This CDR3 has 18 amino acids. V lost 3 bases and J lost 4; bases outside the gene matches: 16. Germline CDR1 SGHDN, CDR2 FVKESK. For the CDR3, the DNA is TGTGCCAGCAGCCACATCTTGAATCCAGGGGGCGCAGGAGAGACCCAGTACTTC. Translation: CASSHILNPGGAGETQYF.

The chain is built from TRBV6-6 and TRBJ2-1; unclear D gene. Trimming left V 3 bases short and J 5 bases short, with 14 bases between. This CDR3 comprises 15 residues. Germline CDR1 is MNHNY and CDR2 is SVGAGI (reference sequence). In nucleotides, the CDR3 is TGTGCCAGCAGTTATGGGGTAACAAGGGACAATGAGCAGTTCTTC. Translation: CASSYGVTRDNEQFF.

There are a few counts of this clone. The genes are TRBV9 and TRBJ2-7, with TRBD2 matching 10 bases. In germline, CDR1 is SGDLS, CDR2 YYNGEE. There are 14 residues in the CDR3. Trimming cost V 4 bases and J 5 bases; bases outside gene matches: 6. This CDR3 is CASSKLAGEDEQYF. The CDR3 region has the DNA TGTGCCAGCAGCAAGCTAGCGGGGGAGGACGAGCAGTACTTC.